The clone carrying this TCR beta chain was seen only a few times. Its matching antigen is unknown. V shed 6 bases and J 0 bases; nucleotides not matched to a gene: 17. The germline V gene encodes CDR1 SGHRS and CDR2 YFSETQ. The CDR3 extends over 18 amino acids. These data belong to a study of T-cell memory formation after mild COVID-19. Whole-study results and caveats: Pre-infection memory harbored some responding clones, suggesting cross-reactive memory joined.

MiXCR, run by TCRdb on the 5' RACE reads, gives a single entry per CDR3 protein. The sample lists 390,000 or so distinct CDR3 sequences, roughly 15% seen once, with 20% to 25% in the top ten. The V gene is TRBV5-1, the J gene TRBJ1-1; 7 bases align to TRBD1. The sample consisted of PBMCs or a T cell subset sorted from them (not recorded which). The TCR sequence derives from a man aged 18-30 years who had mild COVID-19 (a few samples of this study predate the infection). Cell type and time point are not known. The CDR3: CASNRGGPLLPLNTEAFF. The CDR3 nucleotides read TGCGCCAGCAACAGGGGAGGTCCTCTCCTGCCCTTGAACACTGAAGCTTTCTTT. Drawing the rest from reference TRBV5-1 and TRBJ1-1, the complete variable domain is KAGVTQTPRYLIKTRGQQVTLSCSPISGHRSVSWYQQTPGQGLQFLFEYFSETQRNKGNFPGRFSGRQFSNSRSEMNVSTLELGDSALYLCASNRGGPLLPLNTEAFFGQGTRLTVV.